In this sample, the clone carrying this T cell receptor beta chain turned up a few times. Its antigen is not identified. The germline gives CDR1 SGHTA, CDR2 FQGNSA. The CDR3 consists of 12 residues. V lost 1 base, J lost 5 bases, and 6 bases lay in between. The authors took one heparinised blood draw, averaging approximately 120 mL, from each donor. Researchers reported sorting CD4+ naive, central memory, regulatory and stem cell-like memory cells via CD45RO/CCR7/CD25/CD127/CD95/CD27. Every bit of the isolated RNA underwent reverse transcription, so sequencing read expressed TCRB transcripts. TCRdb's table, derived via immunoSEQ multiplex PCR, lists solely in-frame clones and lacks some. The table includes roughly 350,000 clones, 9.6% detected once. The data originate from a study of beta chain features in type 1 diabetes. General study findings and limits: TCRB rearrangement may or may not be influenced by HLA type; here this remained unresolved. At VDJ recombination sites, type 1 diabetes patients had fewer insertions and more deleted nucleotides. TCRB CDR3 length was moderately but significantly reduced in all four CD4+ subsets of Type 1 diabetes patients.

Sequenced sample: central memory CD4+ T cells from blood. This clonotype was obtained from a man aged 30-40 years with type 1 diabetes. The J gene is TRBJ2-7, the V gene TRBV7-2; the D is unclear. CDR3 protein: CASSLVGDEQYF. The CDR3 DNA sequence: TGTGCCAGCAGCTTAGTTGGCGACGAGCAGTACTTC.